This is a list of T cell receptor beta chains from one sample in a study of graft-versus-host responses after intestinal transplantation. Only in-frame clones appear in the TCRdb table, and some are missing; sequencing was by immunoSEQ multiplex PCR. The sample yields approximately 85,000 clones, roughly 91% seen once. Which antigens these TCRs recognize remains unknown. Material: unstimulated CD8+ T cells sorted from spleen or lymph node cells, obtained before transplant. Receptor source: a human donor who was the organ donor for an intestinal transplant. Each CDR3 is given with its conserved first and last residue. A D gene is named only where the DNA matches it firmly. The size of a clone is reported for some rows only, either as once, few or many, or as a class for expanded clones.

V	J	size	D	CDR3	DNA
TRBV9	TRBJ1-2	NA	TRBD1	CASSPRRTGTNYGYTF	TGTGCCAGCAGCCCTCGGCGGACAGGGACCAACTATGGCTACACCTTC
TRBV27	TRBJ2-1	NA	NA	CASSFDWSSYNEQFF	TGTGCCAGCAGTTTTGACTGGAGCTCCTACAATGAGCAGTTCTTC
TRBV28	TRBJ1-1	NA	NA	CASSLMEGWTEAFF	TGTGCCAGCAGTTTAATGGAGGGATGGACTGAAGCTTTCTTT
TRBV28	TRBJ2-7	NA	NA	CASSPGRSEQYF	TGTGCCAGCAGCCCGGGGAGGTCCGAGCAGTACTTC
TRBV7-9	TRBJ2-1	NA	TRBD2	CASSPPSGVTYNEQFF	TGTGCCAGCAGCCCACCTAGCGGGGTCACCTACAATGAGCAGTTCTTC
TRBV4-3	TRBJ1-1	few	NA	CASSRLANTEAFF	TGCGCCAGCAGCCGATTAGCGAACACTGAAGCTTTCTTT
TRBV9	TRBJ2-3	NA	NA	CASSVLGGTDTQYF	TGTGCCAGCAGCGTACTAGGGGGCACAGATACGCAGTATTTT
TRBV4-1	TRBJ2-5	NA	NA	CASALALSKETQYF	TGCGCCAGCGCTCTAGCTCTGTCCAAAGAGACCCAGTACTTC
TRBV9	TRBJ2-5	NA	TRBD2	CASSVGTSGQETQYF	TGTGCCAGCAGCGTTGGGACTAGCGGCCAAGAGACCCAGTACTTC
TRBV4-3	TRBJ2-7	NA	NA	CASSQDRGSSYEQYF	TGCGCCAGCAGCCAAGATAGAGGGTCCTCCTACGAGCAGTACTTC
TRBV13	TRBJ2-7	NA	NA	CASSLRGPFYEQYF	TGTGCCAGCAGCCTTAGGGGTCCCTTCTACGAGCAGTACTTC
TRBV25-1	TRBJ2-3	NA	TRBD2	CASSELSGGATDTQYF	TGTGCCAGCAGTGAACTTAGCGGGGGCGCCACAGATACGCAGTATTTT
TRBV11-2	TRBJ1-3	NA	TRBD1	CASSLSLGQLYSGNTIYF	TGTGCCAGCAGCTTAAGTTTGGGACAGTTGTACTCTGGAAACACCATATATTTT
TRBV6-5	TRBJ1-1	NA	NA	CASSWTVGGSAEAFF	TGTGCCAGCAGTTGGACCGTCGGGGGATCGGCTGAAGCTTTCTTT
TRBV7-8	TRBJ2-4	NA	TRBD2	CASSHRTSGSHIQYF	TGTGCCAGCAGTCACCGGACTAGCGGGAGTCACATTCAGTACTTC
TRBV11-2	TRBJ2-4	NA	TRBD2	CASTLLRGGVIQYF	TGTGCCAGCACACTCCTACGTGGGGGGGTCATTCAGTACTTC
TRBV5-5	TRBJ1-5	NA	NA	CASSPAGPGNQPQHF	TGTGCCAGCAGCCCGGCGGGGCCGGGCAATCAGCCCCAGCATTTT
TRBV27	TRBJ2-3	NA	NA	CASRLVVGDTQYF	TGTGCCAGCAGGCTGGTGGTGGGCGATACGCAGTATTTT
TRBV21-1	TRBJ2-7	NA	NA	CASSKKGIYEQYF	TGTGCCAGCAGCAAGAAGGGGATCTACGAGCAGTACTTC
TRBV27	TRBJ2-2	NA	NA	CASRAGTGELFF	TGTGCCAGCAGGGCAGGCACCGGGGAGCTGTTTTTT
TRBV27	TRBJ2-7	NA	NA	CASSLSLNYEQYF	TGTGCCAGCAGTTTATCCTTAAACTACGAGCAGTACTTC
TRBV7-9	TRBJ2-5	NA	NA	CASQRAELGQETQYF	TGTGCCAGCCAGCGGGCGGAGCTAGGGCAAGAGACCCAGTACTTC
TRBV4-3	TRBJ2-1	few	TRBD2	CASSQGTSGRNEQFF	TGCGCCAGCAGCCAAGGGACTAGCGGGAGGAATGAGCAGTTCTTC
TRBV4-3	TRBJ2-1	NA	TRBD2	CASSPSGSSYNEQFF	TGCGCCAGCAGCCCTAGCGGGAGCTCCTACAATGAGCAGTTCTTC
TRBV25-1	TRBJ1-1	NA	TRBD1	CASSNRQGNTEAFF	TGTGCCAGCAGTAACCGACAGGGGAACACTGAAGCTTTCTTT
TRBV27	TRBJ2-7	NA	NA	CASSWGGPEQYF	TGTGCCAGCAGCTGGGGGGGCCCCGAGCAGTACTTC
TRBV7-9	TRBJ2-3	once	NA	CASSVITDTQYF	TGTGCCAGCAGCGTCATTACAGATACGCAGTATTTT
TRBV5-1	TRBJ2-3	NA	TRBD2	CASSRGVPGLGYFRTDTQYF	TGCGCCAGCAGCCGTGGAGTTCCGGGACTAGGGTATTTCCGCACAGATACGCAGTATTTT
TRBV27	TRBJ2-2	NA	TRBD2	CASSLATSPDTGELFF	TGTGCCAGCAGTTTAGCGACTAGCCCAGACACCGGGGAGCTGTTTTTT
TRBV15	TRBJ2-1	NA	TRBD2	CATSRVDGGVNEQFF	TGTGCCACCAGCAGAGTTGACGGGGGGGTAAATGAGCAGTTCTTC
TRBV11-2	TRBJ2-7	NA	NA	CASSLVGDNYEQYF	TGTGCCAGCAGCTTGGTTGGGGACAACTACGAGCAGTACTTC
TRBV4-1	TRBJ2-7	few	TRBD2	CASSQDKTSGRHEQYF	TGCGCCAGCAGCCAAGATAAGACTAGCGGGAGGCACGAGCAGTACTTC
TRBV14	TRBJ2-5	NA	NA	CASSPQWPETQYF	TGTGCCAGCAGCCCGCAATGGCCAGAGACCCAGTACTTC
TRBV5-4	TRBJ1-2	NA	NA	CASSFSNGYTF	TGTGCCAGCAGCTTCAGTAATGGCTACACCTTC
TRBV4-1	TRBJ2-5	NA	TRBD2	CASSLEGLADQETQYF	TGCGCCAGCAGCCTTGAAGGGCTAGCGGACCAAGAGACCCAGTACTTC
TRBV29-1	TRBJ2-1	NA	TRBD2	CSVAQPGGARYNEQFF	TGCAGCGTCGCCCAACCGGGGGGGGCGAGGTACAATGAGCAGTTCTTC
TRBV19	TRBJ2-1	NA	NA	CASRPRFRGEAPVGEQFF	TGTGCCAGTAGACCGAGGTTCCGCGGGGAGGCCCCCGTGGGGGAGCAGTTCTTC
TRBV19	TRBJ1-1	NA	NA	CASSFGGSNTEAFF	TGTGCCAGTAGTTTTGGGGGGTCGAACACTGAAGCTTTCTTT
TRBV7-6	TRBJ2-3	NA	TRBD2	CASSPLAGGDTDTQYF	TGTGCCAGCAGCCCACTAGCGGGAGGGGACACAGATACGCAGTATTTT
TRBV6-5	TRBJ1-5	few	TRBD1	CASSAGQGYQPQHF	TGTGCCAGCAGTGCCGGACAGGGGTATCAGCCCCAGCATTTT
TRBV28	TRBJ2-1	NA	TRBD2	CASSSLAGQPNEQFF	TGTGCCAGCAGTTCCTTAGCGGGCCAACCTAATGAGCAGTTCTTC
TRBV10-3	TRBJ2-1	NA	NA	CAISESPTKYNEQFF	TGTGCCATCAGTGAGTCCCCGACTAAGTACAATGAGCAGTTCTTC
TRBV7-9	TRBJ2-1	NA	TRBD2	CASSLVASGGLSSYNEQFF	TGTGCCAGCAGCTTGGTGGCTAGCGGGGGGCTTAGCTCCTACAATGAGCAGTTCTTC